What follows are 5 T cell receptor beta chains derived from one specimen sequenced in a study of T cell repertoires in cytomegalovirus infection (dated by TCRdb to between 2018 and 2021). Sequencing used an Illumina HiSeq 1500. TCRdb passed the public sequencing reads through fastp at Q25 and MiXCR, retaining productive beta sequences. Each record represents a unique CDR3 protein, reported with the most common genes and DNA among its rows. This sample has more than 150,000 distinct CDR3 sequences in its table, and around 20% of those were observed once. Roughly 9.7% of the sample goes to the ten largest clones. The source material was PBMCs. These TCRs come from a human donor in good health (CMV status not recorded). Some clones in this sample may be carry-over from other donors' samples.

The rearrangement uses TRBV30 and TRBJ2-7, with a possible D match to TRBD2 (5 bases). The germline V and J ends were trimmed by 1 base and 6 bases, with 28 bases remaining between them. The CDR3 runs 18 residues. CDR1 and CDR2 (germline): GTSNPN, SVGIG (reference sequence). DNA of the CDR3: TGTGCCTGGAGTGGATGGGGATCCCGTGGCTTAGCTGGAGGCGAGCAGTACTTC. Protein product: CAWSGWGSRGLAGGEQYF.

This clonotype appeared a few times. The J gene is TRBJ2-7, the V gene TRBV20-1; either TRBD1 or TRBD2 may supply D (6 bases each). V lost 6 bases to trimming and J lost 4 bases, with 22 bases between them. Germline CDR1 reads DFQATT; CDR2 reads SNEGSKA (reference sequence). The CDR3 extends over 15 amino acids. CDR3 coding DNA: TGCAGTGCCCTCCTGGGGGGTGCAGGGACATACGAGCAGTACTTC. Translated: CSALLGGAGTYEQYF.

This clonotype was recorded many times. This sequence joins TRBV6-5 and TRBJ1-5; a possible D gene is TRBD1 (5 bases). Germline V gene lookup returns CDR1 MNHEY and CDR2 SVGAGI. This CDR3 region has 14 residues. Trimming removed 0 bases at V and 7 bases at J, with 10 bases between. The CDR3 DNA reads as TGTGCCAGCAGTTACTCGGAGGGGCGACAGCCCCAGCATTTT. This translates into CASSYSEGRQPQHF.

In this sample, this clonotype turned up many times. This CDR3 reads CASSPTGGSYNEQFF. In nucleotides, the CDR3 is TGTGCCAGCAGCCCCACAGGGGGATCCTACAATGAGCAGTTCTTC. V and J are TRBV12-3 or TRBV12-4 and TRBJ2-1, with 8 bases aligning to TRBD1. J gave up 1 base and V 6 bases, and 5 bases lay outside the gene matches. The CDR3 runs 15 residues.

CDR3 region: CASRPRDSGRVEQFF. DNA of the CDR3: TGTGCCAGCAGACCCCGGGATAGCGGGAGGGTTGAGCAGTTCTTC. The chain joins TRBV7-2 to TRBJ2-1; 11 nucleotides match TRBD2. The CDR3 is 15 residues long. V gave up 6 bases and J gave up 9 bases; unmatched junction bases: 10. The germline CDR1 and CDR2 sequences are SGHTA and FQGNSA.